These 32 T cell receptor beta chains came from one sample sequenced in a study of cytomegalovirus exposure and HLA in healthy donors. Primers for the PCR totalled 60 Vbeta and 13 Jbeta. Using immunoSEQ multiplex PCR, the repertoire was profiled, and TCRdb retains in-frame clones only, with some absent. The data show almost 200,000 clones, with roughly 85% seen just once and about 2.5% held by the top ten. The specimen sequenced was PBMCs. Every receptor here comes from a woman in her forties or fifties in good health and CMV-seronegative.

The J gene is TRBJ2-5, the V gene TRBV28, with 7 bases fitting TRBD2. The J call may be wrong; the DNA end is better matched by TRBJ2-7. The CDR3 covers 15 residues. Looked up from germline, CDR1 is MDHEN and CDR2 is SYDVKM. The CDR3: CASSLPTGGGNEQYF. DNA of the CDR3: TGTGCCAGCAGTTTACCTACTGGCGGGGGAAACGAGCAGTACTTC.

The chain combines TRBV19 with TRBJ1-5, with D hard to call. Trimming cost V 1 base and J 3 bases, with 13 bases left between them. This CDR3 region has 16 residues. CDR1 LNHDA and CDR2 SQIVND come from the germline V gene (reference sequence). The CDR3 region is CASSIGARTNNQPQHF. The CDR3 DNA reads as TGTGCCAGTAGTATAGGAGCGAGAACCAACAATCAGCCCCAGCATTTT.

A remark on this clone: The junction differs from germline at one of its ends, possibly a read error. The V and J genes are TRBV28 and TRBJ1-2; TRBD1 might be the D (5 bases). Germline V CDR1 and CDR2: MDHEN, SYDVKM. The CDR3 is made up of 15 amino acids. CDR3 loop: CASTPADTAHYGHTF. The CDR3 DNA follows: TGTGCCAGCACCCCTGCGGACACCGCACACTATGGCCACACCTTC.

This chain links TRBV5-3 with TRBJ2-1; 10 bases agree with TRBD2. TRBV5-3 falls under the ORF class, with uncertain function. The length of the CDR3 is 17 residues. V shed 3 bases and J 5 bases; nucleotides not matched to a gene: 11. CDR3 nucleotide sequence: TGTGCCAGAAGCTCTTGCCTAGCGGGAGAAGTAAACAATGAGCAGTTCTTC. Translation gives CARSSCLAGEVNNEQFF.

This chain connects TRBV30 to TRBJ2-7; D perhaps matches TRBD1 (6 bases). Trimming stripped 0 bases from V and 2 bases from J, with 11 bases between. In germline, CDR1 is GTSNPN, CDR2 SVGIG (reference sequence). The CDR3 has 14 residues. CDR3 protein: CAWSVRQAPYEQYF. Here the CDR3 DNA reads TGTGCCTGGAGTGTACGACAGGCCCCCTACGAGCAGTACTTC. Variable domain in full (rest from reference TRBV30 and TRBJ2-7): SQTIHQWPATLVQPVGSPLSLECTVEGTSNPNLYWYRQAAGRGLQLLFYSVGIGQISSEVPQNLSASRPQDRQFILSSKKLLLSDSGFYLCAWSVRQAPYEQYFGPGTRLTVT.

The rearrangement joins TRBV18 to TRBJ1-5; 7 bases map to TRBD1. The ends lost 1 base at V and 4 bases at J; junction bases unmatched: 10. Per the germline V gene, CDR1 is KGHSH and CDR2 is LQKENI. This CDR3 comprises 17 residues. The CDR3 DNA reads as TGTGCCAGCTCACCACTCAGACAGGGTGATCTAAATCAGCCCCAGCATTTT. Translation gives CASSPLRQGDLNQPQHF.

This clone was recorded once. The V gene is TRBV4-1, the J gene TRBJ1-1; D is undetermined. The CDR3 spans 14 residues. From germline, CDR1 is MGHRA and CDR2 YSYEKL. Trimming stripped 0 bases from V and 5 bases from J, with 10 bases between. The CDR3 sequence: CASSQDLRWTEAFF. Written as DNA, the CDR3 is TGCGCCAGCAGCCAAGATCTTAGATGGACTGAAGCTTTCTTT.

The rearrangement joins TRBV4-2 to TRBJ1-3; the D is unclear. Germline V gene sequence: CDR1 LGHNA, CDR2 YNFKEQ. The V gene lost 0 bases and the J gene lost 2 bases, with 11 bases spanning the gap. There are 16 residues in the CDR3. The CDR3 nucleotides are TGTGCCAGCAGCCAAGATCCGTCGGGAGCTGGAAACACCATATATTTT. Protein product: CASSQDPSGAGNTIYF.

In the case of this clone: The junction and the germline gene differ at one end; a read error may be behind it. This chain uses TRBV18 with TRBJ1-1; D unresolved. Germline CDR1 is KGHSH and CDR2 is LQKENI. The CDR3 loop spans 14 amino acids. The CDR3 reads CASSPQFMNTEAFF. CDR3 DNA: TGTGCCAGCTCTCCACAATTTATGAACACTGAAGCTTTCTTT.

V and J are TRBV19 and TRBJ2-3; 8 bases line up with TRBD2. This CDR3 spans 14 amino acids. Trimming removed 6 bases from V and 2 bases from J; junction bases left unmatched: 4. Germline lookup yields CDR1 LNHDA and CDR2 SQIVND (reference sequence). The CDR3 nucleotides read TGTGCCAGTAGAGTAGCGGGGTACACAGATACGCAGTATTTT. Translation gives CASRVAGYTDTQYF.

This clone was observed once. The V gene is TRBV28, the J gene TRBJ2-1; 8 bases agree with TRBD2. V lost 3 bases and J lost 7; bases outside the gene matches: 5. The CDR3 length is 14 residues. Germline-derived CDR1 and CDR2 are MDHEN and SYDVKM. CDR3 DNA sequence: TGTGCCAGCAGTTTCACGGGGACTAGGAATGAGCAGTTCTTC. Translated: CASSFTGTRNEQFF.

This clone was seen once. The V call is TRBV7-9, the J call TRBJ2-2; D is unclear. Germline loops: CDR1 SEHNR, CDR2 FQNEAQ (reference sequence). V was pared by 5 bases and J by 6 bases, with 10 bases between. This CDR3 region has 13 residues. In DNA, the CDR3 is TGTGCCAGCAGCCTAAGTGGAGCCGGGGAGCTGTTTTTT. Protein sequence: CASSLSGAGELFF.

The gene calls are TRBV5-5 and TRBJ2-3; 7 bases agree with TRBD2. The V segment lost 1 base and the J segment 6 bases; nucleotides outside the gene matches: 17. This CDR3 has 18 residues. Germline-derived CDR1 and CDR2 are SGHKS and YYEKEE (reference sequence). CDR3 residues: CASSLRSRLAARGDTQYF. The CDR3 DNA follows: TGTGCCAGCAGCTTGAGATCTAGGCTAGCGGCCCGCGGGGATACGCAGTATTTT.

V is TRBV28 and J is TRBJ2-5, with a weak D call TRBD2 (5 bases). There are 18 residues in the CDR3. The V gene's germline CDR1 is MDHEN and CDR2 SYDVKM. V was shortened by 5 bases and J by 3 bases, with 25 bases between the two germline ends. CDR3 nucleotide sequence: TGTGCCAGCAGTAGGGTGGACCCGTTTCCGGGAAGAAAAGAGACCCAGTACTTC. Encoded protein: CASSRVDPFPGRKETQYF.

This chain uses TRBV9 with TRBJ1-2; no definite D call. CDR1 is SGDLS, CDR2 YYNGEE, per germline. Trimming cost V 0 bases and J 2 bases, with 11 bases left between them. This CDR3 region has 15 residues. CDR3 region: CASSVEPGLNYGYTF. CDR3 coding DNA: TGTGCCAGCAGCGTAGAGCCGGGTTTAAACTATGGCTACACCTTC.

The chain links TRBV6-5 to TRBJ1-2; 7 positions match TRBD1. V gave up 7 bases and J gave up 7 bases; unmatched junction bases: 12. The CDR3 consists of 14 residues. CDR1 is MNHEY, CDR2 SVGAGI, per germline. CDR3 DNA sequence: TGTGCCAGCAAGTCCGCCGACAGGGATTCTGGCTACACCTTC. Encoded protein: CASKSADRDSGYTF.

The chain couples TRBV19 to TRBJ2-1; 9 bases line up with TRBD2. The CDR3 loop spans 15 amino acids. Germline V gives CDR1 LNHDA, CDR2 SQIVND (reference sequence). Germline trimming cut 7 bases from V and 0 bases from J; bases unmatched to any gene: 4. The CDR3 reads CASTLSGSSYNEQFF. CDR3 in DNA: TGTGCCAGTACCCTTAGCGGGAGCTCCTACAATGAGCAGTTCTTC.

This sequence joins TRBV4-3 and TRBJ2-7, with a possible D match to TRBD2 (7 bases). The CDR3 spans 14 residues. V lost 3 bases, J lost 2 bases, and 11 bases lay in between. Germline CDR1 reads LGHNA; CDR2 reads YSLEER. This CDR3 reads CASSQYGGPYEQYF. Written as DNA, the CDR3 is TGCGCCAGCAGCCAGTACGGGGGGCCCTACGAGCAGTACTTC.

V gene TRBV12-5 combines with J gene TRBJ2-3, with a tentative D call TRBD1 (5 bases). V was trimmed by 5 bases and J by 0 bases, leaving 12 bases between them. Germline-derived CDR1 and CDR2 are LGHNT and FRNRAP. CDR3 length: 15 amino acids. CDR3 in amino acids: CASGPKGISTDTQYF. DNA for the CDR3: TGTGCTAGTGGTCCCAAGGGGATTAGCACAGATACGCAGTATTTT.

This chain uses TRBV7-9 with TRBJ2-5; D gene uncertain. CDR1 and CDR2 from the germline V gene are SEHNR and FQNEAQ (reference sequence). With 6 bases removed from V and 5 bases from J, the gap between germline ends came to 13 bases. CDR3 length equals 13 residues. CDR3 DNA: TGTGCCAGCAGTCCGACCATCGGGGAGACCCAGTACTTC. Translating it yields CASSPTIGETQYF.

This chain uses TRBV2 with TRBJ2-3, with 7 bases lining up with TRBD2. CDR3 length equals 14 residues. Germline lookup yields CDR1 SNHLY and CDR2 FYNNEI. Trimming removed 6 bases from V and 5 bases from J; junction bases left unmatched: 8. The CDR3 DNA follows: TGTGCCAGCAGCCGAAGCGGGATAGAAGATACGCAGTATTTT. Protein: CASSRSGIEDTQYF.

This chain uses TRBV19 with TRBJ2-2; 11 bases fit TRBD2. The germline gives CDR1 LNHDA, CDR2 SQIVND (reference sequence). CDR3 size: 15 residues. V gave up 5 bases and J gave up 5 bases; unmatched junction bases: 4. The CDR3 loop reads CASSVTSGKTGELFF. The DNA for the CDR3 is TGTGCCAGTAGTGTGACTAGCGGGAAGACCGGGGAGCTGTTTTTT.

CDR3 protein: CASSRDIQAFF. DNA for the CDR3: TGTGCCAGCAGCCGGGACATTCAAGCTTTCTTT. The chain employs TRBV28 and TRBJ1-1; D is perhaps TRBD1 (6 bases). Germline CDR1 and CDR2: MDHEN and SYDVKM. The CDR3 runs to 11 residues. Between the trimmed V and J ends, which lost 6 bases and 9 bases, there was a span of 11 bases.

The chain is built from TRBV6-1 and TRBJ1-5, with D maybe TRBD1 (6 bases). V shed 6 bases and J shed 2 bases, with 11 bases lying between them. This CDR3 has 14 amino acids. Germline V gene data show CDR1 as MNHNS and CDR2 as SASEGT. The CDR3 is CASRRTVGNQPQHF. CDR3 coding DNA: TGTGCCAGCAGACGGACAGTCGGCAATCAGCCCCAGCATTTT.

This clone has only one observation. The chain carries TRBV27 and TRBJ2-1, with 12 bases that match TRBD2. V was pared by 5 bases and J by 9 bases, with 2 bases of the junction left unmatched. The CDR3 sequence is 13 residues long. Per germline, CDR1 MNHEY and CDR2 SMNVEV (reference sequence). CDR3 coding DNA: TGTGCCAGCAGTACTAGCGGGAGGTTTGAGCAGTTCTTC. This codes for CASSTSGRFEQFF.

The chain uses TRBV30 and TRBJ2-7; 9 positions agree with TRBD2. The CDR3 covers 18 residues. Germline loops: CDR1 GTSNPN, CDR2 SVGIG (reference sequence). With 0 bases clipped from V and 7 bases from J, the junction kept 19 bases outside the gene matches. The CDR3 protein is CAWSVRSASGKGVGEQYF. The CDR3 DNA follows: TGTGCCTGGAGTGTAAGGTCGGCTAGCGGGAAGGGTGTTGGAGAGCAGTACTTC. The full variable domain, its missing parts supplied by reference TRBV30 and TRBJ2-7, is SQTIHQWPATLVQPVGSPLSLECTVEGTSNPNLYWYRQAAGRGLQLLFYSVGIGQISSEVPQNLSASRPQDRQFILSSKKLLLSDSGFYLCAWSVRSASGKGVGEQYFGPGTRLTVT.

This clone was detected only a few times. The V gene is TRBV19, the J gene TRBJ1-2, with D unresolved. This CDR3 comprises 14 residues. CDR1 and CDR2 from the germline V gene are LNHDA and SQIVND (reference sequence). Trimming shortened V by 7 bases and J by 2 bases, and 14 bases separated the two germline ends. Here the CDR3 DNA reads TGTGCCAGTAAATCCCTTGGAGGGAACTATGGCTACACCTTC. Translating gives CASKSLGGNYGYTF.

The chain employs TRBV28 and TRBJ2-5; TRBD1 agrees at 9 bases. CDR3 length: 14 amino acids. The V and J ends lost 3 bases and 6 bases, in that order; junction bases with no gene match: 5. Looked up from germline, CDR1 is MDHEN and CDR2 is SYDVKM. The CDR3 coding sequence is TGTGCCAGCAGTTTCGGGACAGGGACGAAGACCCAGTACTTC. It yields the protein CASSFGTGTKTQYF.

The chain is built from TRBV27 and TRBJ1-2; 9 positions match TRBD1. Germline CDR1 reads MNHEY; CDR2 reads SMNVEV (reference sequence). Trimming cost V 6 bases and J 8 bases; bases outside gene matches: 7. This CDR3 has 13 residues. CDR3 sequence: CASRVQGARGYTF. The CDR3 coding sequence is TGTGCCAGCAGGGTACAGGGGGCGCGCGGCTACACCTTC.

The CDR3 loop reads CASSQDRGLYEQYF. As DNA, the CDR3 is TGCGCCAGCAGCCAAGATAGAGGGTTGTACGAGCAGTACTTC. V gene TRBV4-1 combines with J gene TRBJ2-7; D is possibly TRBD2 (5 bases). The germline V gene has CDR1 MGHRA and CDR2 YSYEKL. V was shortened by 0 bases and J by 4 bases, with 10 bases between the two germline ends. This CDR3 has 14 residues.

The V gene is TRBV7-9, the J gene TRBJ2-1; 7 positions match TRBD1. This CDR3 has 16 residues. Germline values: CDR1 SEHNR, CDR2 FQNEAQ (reference sequence). After removal of 4 bases from V and 4 bases from J, the junction contained 10 bases not matched to a gene. In nucleotides, the CDR3 is TGTGCCAGCAGCTACCGAGGGGGCTCAAGTTACAATGAGCAGTTCTTC. Its translation: CASSYRGGSSYNEQFF.

The CDR3 region is CASSRGGRQETQYF. The CDR3 DNA reads as TGTGCCAGCTCACGGGGCGGACGCCAAGAGACCCAGTACTTC. The rearrangement uses TRBV18 and TRBJ2-5; a weak D match, TRBD1 (5 bases). The germline V gene has CDR1 KGHSH and CDR2 LQKENI. V shed 4 bases and J shed 1 base, with 10 bases lying between them. CDR3 size: 14 residues.